This TCR beta chain appears in the sequencing data of a study of tumour-infiltrating T cells in Burkitt lymphoma. Overall study: Overall and progression-free survival were predicted by productive clonality.

Generated by immunoSEQ multiplex PCR, the TCRdb table keeps only in-frame clones and is missing some. The sample consists of 13,000 to 15,000 clones, 75% of them appearing once. This CDR3 has 14 amino acids. With 1 base removed from V and 4 bases from J, the gap between germline ends came to 13 bases. Germline V gives CDR1 SQVTM, CDR2 ANQGSEA. The chain is built from TRBV29-1 and TRBJ1-2; possible D gene TRBD1, 6 bases. This clonotype was obtained from a human donor with diffuse large B-cell lymphoma. Sequenced input: tumor tissue. CDR3 sequence (DNA): TGCAGCGTTGAAGTCTCCAGGGGCGGCTATGGCTACACCTTC. Translating gives CSVEVSRGGYGYTF.